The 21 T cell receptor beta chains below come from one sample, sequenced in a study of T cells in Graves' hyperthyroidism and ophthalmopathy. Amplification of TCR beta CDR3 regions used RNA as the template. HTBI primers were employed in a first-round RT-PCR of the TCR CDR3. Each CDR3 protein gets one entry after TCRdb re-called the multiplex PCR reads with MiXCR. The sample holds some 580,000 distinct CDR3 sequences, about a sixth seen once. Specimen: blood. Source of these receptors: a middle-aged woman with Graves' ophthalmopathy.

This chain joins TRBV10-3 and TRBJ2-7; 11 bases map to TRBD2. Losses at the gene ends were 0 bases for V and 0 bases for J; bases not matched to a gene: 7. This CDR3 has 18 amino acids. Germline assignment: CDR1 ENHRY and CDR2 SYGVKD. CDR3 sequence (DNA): TGTGCCATCAGTGAGTCCGGTACTAGCGGGGGCGGCTCCTACGAGCAGTACTTC. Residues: CAISESGTSGGGSYEQYF.

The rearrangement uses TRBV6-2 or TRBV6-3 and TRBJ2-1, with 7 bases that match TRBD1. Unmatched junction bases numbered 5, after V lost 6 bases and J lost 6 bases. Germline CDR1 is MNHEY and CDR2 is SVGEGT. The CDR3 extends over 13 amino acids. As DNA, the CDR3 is TGTGCCAGCAGGGAACAGGGGCCCAATGAGCAGTTCTTC. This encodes CASREQGPNEQFF.

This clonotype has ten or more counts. Written as DNA, the CDR3 is TGTGCCAGCAGCGATAGGCGGGACACCCAAGAGACCCAGTACTTC. Translating gives CASSDRRDTQETQYF. J is TRBJ2-5 and V is TRBV13; D is possibly TRBD1 or TRBD2 (6 bases each). Trimming shortened V by 5 bases and J by 1 base, and 14 bases separated the two germline ends. This CDR3 is 15 amino acids long. Germline values: CDR1 PRHDT, CDR2 FYEKMQ (reference sequence).

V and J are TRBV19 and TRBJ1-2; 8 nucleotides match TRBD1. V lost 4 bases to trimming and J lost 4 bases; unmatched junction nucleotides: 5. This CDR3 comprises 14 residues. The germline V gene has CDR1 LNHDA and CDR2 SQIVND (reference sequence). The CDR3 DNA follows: TGTGCCAGTAGTAGAGGGACAGGAGGCTATGGCTACACCTTC. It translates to CASSRGTGGYGYTF.

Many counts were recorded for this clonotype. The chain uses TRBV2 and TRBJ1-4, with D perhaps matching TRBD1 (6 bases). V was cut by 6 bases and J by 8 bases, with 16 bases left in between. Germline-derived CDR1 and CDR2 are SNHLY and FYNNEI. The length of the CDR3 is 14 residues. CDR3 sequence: CASRGTRVREKLFF. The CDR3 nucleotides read TGTGCCAGCAGAGGGACAAGGGTCAGGGAAAAACTGTTTTTT.

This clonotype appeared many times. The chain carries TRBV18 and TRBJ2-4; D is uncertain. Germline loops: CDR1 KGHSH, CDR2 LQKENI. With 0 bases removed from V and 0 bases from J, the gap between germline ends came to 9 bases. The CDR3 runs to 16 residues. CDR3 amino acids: CASSPPQVLAKNIQYF. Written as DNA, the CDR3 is TGTGCCAGCTCACCACCGCAGGTTTTAGCCAAAAACATTCAGTACTTC. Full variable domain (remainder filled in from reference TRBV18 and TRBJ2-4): NAGVMQNPRHLVRRRGQEARLRCSPMKGHSHVYWYRQLPEEGLKFMVYLQKENIIDESGMPKERFSAEFPKEGPSILRIQQVVRGDSAAYFCASSPPQVLAKNIQYFGAGTRLSVL.

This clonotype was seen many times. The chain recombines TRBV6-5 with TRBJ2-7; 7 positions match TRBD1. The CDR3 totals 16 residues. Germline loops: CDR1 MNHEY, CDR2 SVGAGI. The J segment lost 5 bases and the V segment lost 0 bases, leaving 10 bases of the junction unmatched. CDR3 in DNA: TGTGCCAGCAGTTACTCGAAGACAGGGAAGTTACACGAGCAGTACTTC. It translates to CASSYSKTGKLHEQYF.

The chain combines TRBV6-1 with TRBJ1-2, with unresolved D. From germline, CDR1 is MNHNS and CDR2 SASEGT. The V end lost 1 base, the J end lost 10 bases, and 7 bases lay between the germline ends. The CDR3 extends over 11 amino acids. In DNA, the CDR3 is TGTGCCAGCAGTGAAGTGGGTATCTACACCTTC. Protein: CASSEVGIYTF.

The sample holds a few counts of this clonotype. This CDR3 reads CAGHRDSSYEQYF. The CDR3 nucleotides read TGTGCCGGCCACCGGGACAGCTCCTACGAGCAGTACTTC. The J gene is TRBJ2-7, the V gene TRBV2, with 7 bases that match TRBD1. After removal of 11 bases from V and 0 bases from J, the junction contained 7 bases not matched to a gene. Germline V gene sequence: CDR1 SNHLY, CDR2 FYNNEI. The CDR3 sequence is 13 residues long.

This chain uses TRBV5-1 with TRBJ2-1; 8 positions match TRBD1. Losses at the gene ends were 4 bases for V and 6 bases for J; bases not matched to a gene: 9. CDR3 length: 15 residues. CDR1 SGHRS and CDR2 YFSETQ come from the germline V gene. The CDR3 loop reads CASSQTPGQGNEQFF. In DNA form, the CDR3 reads TGCGCCAGCAGCCAAACACCAGGACAGGGCAATGAGCAGTTCTTC.

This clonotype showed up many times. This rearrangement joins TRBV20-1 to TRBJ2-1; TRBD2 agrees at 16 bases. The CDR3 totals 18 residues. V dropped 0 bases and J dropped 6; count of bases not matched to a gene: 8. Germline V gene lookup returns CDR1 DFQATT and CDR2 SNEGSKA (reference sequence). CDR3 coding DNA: TGCAGTGCTAGAGATTTCCCGGGACTAGCGGGAGGGCTCAATGAGCAGTTCTTC. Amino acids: CSARDFPGLAGGLNEQFF.

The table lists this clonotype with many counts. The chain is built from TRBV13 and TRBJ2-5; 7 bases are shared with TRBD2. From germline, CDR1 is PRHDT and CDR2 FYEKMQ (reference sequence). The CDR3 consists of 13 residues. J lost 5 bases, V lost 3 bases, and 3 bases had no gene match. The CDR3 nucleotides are TGTGCCAGCAGCTTCAGGACTAGGGAGACCCAGTACTTC. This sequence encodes CASSFRTRETQYF. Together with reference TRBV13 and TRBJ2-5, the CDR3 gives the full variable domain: AAGVIQSPRHLIKEKRETATLKCYPIPRHDTVYWYQQGPGQDPQFLISFYEKMQSDKGSIPDRFSAQQFSDYHSELNMSSLELGDSALYFCASSFRTRETQYFGPGTRLLVL.

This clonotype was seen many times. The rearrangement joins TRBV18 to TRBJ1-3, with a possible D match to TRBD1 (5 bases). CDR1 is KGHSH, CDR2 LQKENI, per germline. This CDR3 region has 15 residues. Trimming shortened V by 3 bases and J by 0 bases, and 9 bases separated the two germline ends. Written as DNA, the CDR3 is TGTGCCAGCTCACCTTGGGGGAGCTCTGGAAACACCATATATTTT. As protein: CASSPWGSSGNTIYF.

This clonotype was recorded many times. The CDR3 here is CASSMGQGLGYTF. The CDR3 nucleotides read TGCGCCAGCAGCATGGGACAGGGACTTGGCTACACCTTC. The chain uses TRBV5-1 and TRBJ1-2, with 9 bases fitting TRBD1. V shed 4 bases and J 7 bases; nucleotides not matched to a gene: 5. The germline CDR1 and CDR2 sequences are SGHRS and YFSETQ. The CDR3 runs 13 residues.

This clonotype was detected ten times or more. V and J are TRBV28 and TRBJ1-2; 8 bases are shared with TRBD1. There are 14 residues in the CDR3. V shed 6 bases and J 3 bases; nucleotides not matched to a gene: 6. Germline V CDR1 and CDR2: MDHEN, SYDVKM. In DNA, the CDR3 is TGTGCCAGCAGGTCAGGGGGCGTCGACTATGGCTACACCTTC. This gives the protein CASRSGGVDYGYTF.

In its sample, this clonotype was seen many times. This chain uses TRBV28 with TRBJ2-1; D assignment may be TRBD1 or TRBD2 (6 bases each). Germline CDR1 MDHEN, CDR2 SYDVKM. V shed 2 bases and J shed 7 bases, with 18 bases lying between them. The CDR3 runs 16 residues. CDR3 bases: TGTGCCAGCAGTTTAATAGGTGGGGGGCTCCGGAATGAGCAGTTCTTC. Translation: CASSLIGGGLRNEQFF. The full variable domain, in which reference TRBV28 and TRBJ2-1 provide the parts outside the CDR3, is DVKVTQSSRYLVKRTGEKVFLECVQDMDHENMFWYRQDPGLGLRLIYFSYDVKMKEKGDIPEGYSVSREKKERFSLILESASTNQTSMYLCASSLIGGGLRNEQFFGPGTRLTVL.

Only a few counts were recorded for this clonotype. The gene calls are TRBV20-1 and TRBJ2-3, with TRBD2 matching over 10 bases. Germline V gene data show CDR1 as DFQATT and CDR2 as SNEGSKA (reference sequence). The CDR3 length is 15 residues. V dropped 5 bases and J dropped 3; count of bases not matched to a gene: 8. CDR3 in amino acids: CSAHPSGGATDTQYF. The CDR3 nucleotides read TGCAGTGCTCACCCAAGCGGGGGGGCTACAGATACGCAGTATTTT.

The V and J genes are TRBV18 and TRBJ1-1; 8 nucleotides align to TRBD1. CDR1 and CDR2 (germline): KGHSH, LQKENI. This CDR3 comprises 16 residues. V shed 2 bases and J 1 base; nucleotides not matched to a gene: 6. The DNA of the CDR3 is TGTGCCAGCTCACCATTCGCTGGACAGGGGAACACTGAAGCTTTCTTT. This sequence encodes CASSPFAGQGNTEAFF.

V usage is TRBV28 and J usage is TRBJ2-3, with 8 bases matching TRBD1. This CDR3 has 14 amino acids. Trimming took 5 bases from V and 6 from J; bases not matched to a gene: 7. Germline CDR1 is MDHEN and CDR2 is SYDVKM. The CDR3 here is CASSTGQVWDTQYF. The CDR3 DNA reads TGTGCCAGCAGTACGGGACAGGTGTGGGATACGCAGTATTTT.

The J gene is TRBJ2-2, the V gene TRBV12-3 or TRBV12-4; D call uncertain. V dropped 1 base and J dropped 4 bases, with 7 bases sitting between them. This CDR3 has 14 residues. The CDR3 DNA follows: TGTGCCAGCAGTTTAGGGGTTTTCACCGGGGAGCTGTTTTTT. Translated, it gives CASSLGVFTGELFF.

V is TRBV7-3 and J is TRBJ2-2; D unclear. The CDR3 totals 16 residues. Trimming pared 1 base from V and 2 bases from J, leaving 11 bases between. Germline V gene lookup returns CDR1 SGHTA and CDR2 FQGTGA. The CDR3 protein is CASSLMGGYNTGELFF. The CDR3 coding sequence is TGTGCCAGCAGCTTAATGGGTGGATACAACACCGGGGAGCTGTTTTTT.